This T cell receptor (beta chain) was recorded in a study of regulatory T cells in long-lasting Graves disease. Regarding time point: newly diagnosed GD, antithyroid drugs for less than 3 months. Researchers made the TCR library from RNA that was extracted from PBMCs. Graves' disease diagnosis was established per American Thyroid Association guidelines. Collection of peripheral blood (nine milliliters) was done using EDTA tubes. The CDR3 has 13 amino acids. CDR1 SGHRS and CDR2 YFSETQ come from the germline V gene. A remark on this clonotype: One base away lies a much larger clone, so this may be a sequencing read error.

In building TCR beta libraries, iRepertoire HTBI primers were used together with Arm-PCR of CDR3 regions. Via MiXCR, TCRdb re-called the multiplex PCR reads, giving one row per CDR3 protein. The sample lists some 250,000 distinct CDR3 sequences; 20% to 25% were seen once. Specimen: peripheral blood mononuclear cells (PBMCs), collected at new diagnosis, from a patient treated with antithyroid drugs. The V call is TRBV5-1, the J call TRBJ1-4, with TRBD1 as a possible D gene (6 bases). The TCR originated in a female donor with Graves disease. The CDR3 region has the DNA TGCGCCAGCAGCTTGGACGTCAGTGGGGGCCTGGTTTTT. Its translation is CASSLDVSGGLVF.